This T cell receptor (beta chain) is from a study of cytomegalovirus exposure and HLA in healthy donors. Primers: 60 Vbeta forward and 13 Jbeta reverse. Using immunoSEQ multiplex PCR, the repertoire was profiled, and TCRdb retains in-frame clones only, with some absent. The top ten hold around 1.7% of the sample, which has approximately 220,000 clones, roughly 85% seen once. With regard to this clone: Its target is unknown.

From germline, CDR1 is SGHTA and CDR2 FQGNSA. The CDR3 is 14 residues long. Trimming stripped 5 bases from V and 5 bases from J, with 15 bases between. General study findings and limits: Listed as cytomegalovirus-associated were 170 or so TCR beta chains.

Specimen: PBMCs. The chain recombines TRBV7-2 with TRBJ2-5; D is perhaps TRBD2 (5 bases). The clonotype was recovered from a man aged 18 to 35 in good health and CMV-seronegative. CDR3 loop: CASSVPGEGETQYF. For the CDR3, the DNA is TGTGCCAGCAGCGTCCCCGGGGAAGGGGAGACCCAGTACTTC.